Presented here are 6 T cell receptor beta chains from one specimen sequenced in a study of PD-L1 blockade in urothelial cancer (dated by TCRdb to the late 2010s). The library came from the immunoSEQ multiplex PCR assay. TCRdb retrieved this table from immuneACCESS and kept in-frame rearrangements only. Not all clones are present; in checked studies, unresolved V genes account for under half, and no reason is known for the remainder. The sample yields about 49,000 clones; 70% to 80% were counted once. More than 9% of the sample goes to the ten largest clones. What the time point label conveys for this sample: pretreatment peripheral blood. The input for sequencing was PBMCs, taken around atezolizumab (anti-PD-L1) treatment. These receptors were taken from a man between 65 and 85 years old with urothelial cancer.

The CDR3 sequence: CSVDLQGLKNTEAFF. CDR3 in DNA: TGCAGCGTTGATCTACAGGGGCTCAAGAACACTGAAGCTTTCTTT. The chain combines TRBV29-1 with TRBJ1-1, with 7 bases matching TRBD1. Looked up from germline, CDR1 is SQVTM and CDR2 is ANQGSEA. Losses at the gene ends were 3 bases for V and 1 base for J; bases not matched to a gene: 8. The CDR3 contains 15 residues.

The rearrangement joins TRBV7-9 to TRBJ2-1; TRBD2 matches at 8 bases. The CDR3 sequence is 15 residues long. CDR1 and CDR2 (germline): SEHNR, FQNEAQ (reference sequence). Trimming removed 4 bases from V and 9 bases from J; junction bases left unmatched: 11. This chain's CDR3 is CASSSSAGARGEQFF. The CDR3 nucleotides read TGTGCCAGCAGCTCCTCAGCGGGAGCCCGGGGTGAGCAGTTCTTC.

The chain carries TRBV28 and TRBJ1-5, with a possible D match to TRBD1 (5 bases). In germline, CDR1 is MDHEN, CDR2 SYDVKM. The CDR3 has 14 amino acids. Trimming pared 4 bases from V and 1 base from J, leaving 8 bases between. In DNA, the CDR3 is TGTGCCAGCAGTTCCAGGGTAAGCAATCAGCCCCAGCATTTT. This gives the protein CASSSRVSNQPQHF.

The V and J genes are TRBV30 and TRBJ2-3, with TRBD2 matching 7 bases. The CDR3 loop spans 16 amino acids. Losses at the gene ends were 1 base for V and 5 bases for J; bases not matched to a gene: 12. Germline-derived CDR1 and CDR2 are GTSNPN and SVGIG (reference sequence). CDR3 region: CAWSALSGGLGDTQYF. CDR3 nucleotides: TGTGCCTGGAGTGCACTGTCGGGAGGTTTGGGAGATACGCAGTATTTT.

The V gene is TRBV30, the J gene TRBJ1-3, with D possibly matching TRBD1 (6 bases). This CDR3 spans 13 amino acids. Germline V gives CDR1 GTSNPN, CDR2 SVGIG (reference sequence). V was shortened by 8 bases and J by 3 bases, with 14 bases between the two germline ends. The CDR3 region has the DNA TGTGCCGGCAACGCAGGGGTTGGAAACACCATATATTTT. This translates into CAGNAGVGNTIYF.

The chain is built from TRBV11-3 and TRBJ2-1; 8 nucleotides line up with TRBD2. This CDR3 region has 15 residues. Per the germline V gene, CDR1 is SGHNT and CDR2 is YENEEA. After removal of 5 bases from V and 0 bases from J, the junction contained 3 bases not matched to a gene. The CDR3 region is CASSQSGSSYNEQFF. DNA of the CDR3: TGTGCCAGCAGCCAGAGCGGGAGCTCCTACAATGAGCAGTTCTTC.